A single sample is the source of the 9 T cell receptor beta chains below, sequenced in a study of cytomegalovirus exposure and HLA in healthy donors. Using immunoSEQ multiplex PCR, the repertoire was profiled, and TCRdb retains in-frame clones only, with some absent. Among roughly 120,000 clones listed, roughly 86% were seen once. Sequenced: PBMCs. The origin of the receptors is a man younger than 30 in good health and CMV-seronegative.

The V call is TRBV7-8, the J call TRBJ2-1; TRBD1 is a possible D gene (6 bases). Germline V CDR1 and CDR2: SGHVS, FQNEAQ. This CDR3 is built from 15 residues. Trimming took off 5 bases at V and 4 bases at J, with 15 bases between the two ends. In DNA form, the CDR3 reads TGTGCCAGCAGCGCCGGACAGCAACTTTACAATGAGCAGTTCTTC. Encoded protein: CASSAGQQLYNEQFF. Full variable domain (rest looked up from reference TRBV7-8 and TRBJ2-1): GAGVSQSPRYKVAKRGQDVALRCDPISGHVSLFWYQQALGQGPEFLTYFQNEAQLDKSGLPSDRFFAERPEGSVSTLKIQRTQQEDSAVYLCASSAGQQLYNEQFFGPGTRLTVL.

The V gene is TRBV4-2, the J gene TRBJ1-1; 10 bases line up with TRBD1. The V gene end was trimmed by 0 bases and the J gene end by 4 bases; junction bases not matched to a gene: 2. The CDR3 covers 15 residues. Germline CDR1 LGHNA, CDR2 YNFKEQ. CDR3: CASSQDGQGGTEAFF. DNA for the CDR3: TGTGCCAGCAGCCAAGATGGACAGGGGGGCACTGAAGCTTTCTTT.

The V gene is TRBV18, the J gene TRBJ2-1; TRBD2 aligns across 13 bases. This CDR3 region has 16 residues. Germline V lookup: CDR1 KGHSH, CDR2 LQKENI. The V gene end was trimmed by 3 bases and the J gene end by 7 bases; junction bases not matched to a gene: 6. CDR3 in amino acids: CASSPGLAGASNEQFF. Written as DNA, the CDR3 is TGTGCCAGCTCACCTGGACTAGCGGGAGCGTCTAATGAGCAGTTCTTC.

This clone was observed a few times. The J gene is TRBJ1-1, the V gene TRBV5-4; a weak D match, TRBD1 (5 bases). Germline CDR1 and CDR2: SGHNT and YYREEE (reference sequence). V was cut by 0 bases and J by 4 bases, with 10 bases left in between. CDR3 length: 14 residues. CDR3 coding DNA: TGTGCCAGCAGCTTGGCCGGGGGAGGCACTGAAGCTTTCTTT. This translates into CASSLAGGGTEAFF. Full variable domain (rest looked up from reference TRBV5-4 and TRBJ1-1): ETGVTQSPTHLIKTRGQQVTLRCSSQSGHNTVSWYQQALGQGPQFIFQYYREEENGRGNFPPRFSGLQFPNYSSELNVNALELDDSALYLCASSLAGGGTEAFFGQGTRLTVV.

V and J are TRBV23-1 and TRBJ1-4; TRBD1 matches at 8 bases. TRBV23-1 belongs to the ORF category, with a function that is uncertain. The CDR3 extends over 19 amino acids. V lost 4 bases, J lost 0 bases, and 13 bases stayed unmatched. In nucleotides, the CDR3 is TGCGCCAGCAGTCGGCGGGACATCACAGGGGGGTCAACTAATGAAAAACTGTTTTTT. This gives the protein CASSRRDITGGSTNEKLFF.

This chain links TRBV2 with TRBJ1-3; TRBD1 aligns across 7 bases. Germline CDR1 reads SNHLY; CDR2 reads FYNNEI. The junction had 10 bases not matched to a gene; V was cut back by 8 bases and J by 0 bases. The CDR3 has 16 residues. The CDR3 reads CASGKDRPVSGNTIYF. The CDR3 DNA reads TGTGCCAGCGGAAAGGACAGGCCGGTCTCTGGAAACACCATATATTTT. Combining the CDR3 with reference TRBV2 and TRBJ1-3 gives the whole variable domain EPEVTQTPSHQVTQMGQEVILRCVPISNHLYFYWYRQILGQKVEFLVSFYNNEISEKSEIFDDQFSVERPDGSNFTLKIRSTKLEDSAMYFCASGKDRPVSGNTIYFGEGSWLTVV.

CDR3 sequence (DNA): TGTGCCAGCAGTTACGCGCCAACCCAAGGAAACACCATATATTTT. This translates into CASSYAPTQGNTIYF. The V and J genes are TRBV6-6 and TRBJ1-3; D not certain. Germline V CDR1 and CDR2: MNHNY, SVGAGI (reference sequence). The CDR3 length is 15 residues. V lost 2 bases and J lost 4, with 12 bases in between.

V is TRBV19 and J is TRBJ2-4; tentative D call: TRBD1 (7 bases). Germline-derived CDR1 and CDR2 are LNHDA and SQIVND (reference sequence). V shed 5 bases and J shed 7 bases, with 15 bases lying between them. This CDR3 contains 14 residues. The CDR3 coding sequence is TGTGCCAGTAGTGGGGGGACAGTAAGTAACATTCAGTACTTC. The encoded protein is CASSGGTVSNIQYF.

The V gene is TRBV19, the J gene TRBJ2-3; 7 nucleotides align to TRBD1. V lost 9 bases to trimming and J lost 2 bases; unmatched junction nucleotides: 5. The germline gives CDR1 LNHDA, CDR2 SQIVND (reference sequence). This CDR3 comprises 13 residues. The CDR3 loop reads CASRDSPTDTQYF. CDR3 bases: TGTGCCAGCCGGGACAGCCCCACAGATACGCAGTATTTT.